This T cell receptor (beta chain) was identified in a study of early T cells in non-severe SARS-CoV-2 infection. Study at large: RNA in bulk from unsorted whole blood was sequenced, and chains were unpaired.

Individual cDNA molecules each received unique molecular identifiers attached to them. TCRdb called the 5' RACE reads again in MiXCR, with one record for every CDR3 protein. The sample holds some 80,000 distinct CDR3 sequences; 10% to 15% are singletons and the top ten take less than 20%. Germline loops: CDR1 SGHAT, CDR2 FQNNGV. V was clipped by 5 bases and J by 4 bases, with 15 bases between them. CDR3 length: 14 amino acids. The source of this sequence is an adult who was a healthcare worker with PCR-confirmed SARS-CoV-2 infection or an uninfected control (not recorded which). The donor label of this sample is uncertain. The J gene is TRBJ2-7, the V gene TRBV11-2; D perhaps matches TRBD1 (6 bases). Here the sequenced sample was whole blood, taken at baseline. CDR3 DNA: TGTGCCAGCAGCACCCCCGAACAGGGATACGAGCAGTACTTC. Its protein is CASSTPEQGYEQYF.